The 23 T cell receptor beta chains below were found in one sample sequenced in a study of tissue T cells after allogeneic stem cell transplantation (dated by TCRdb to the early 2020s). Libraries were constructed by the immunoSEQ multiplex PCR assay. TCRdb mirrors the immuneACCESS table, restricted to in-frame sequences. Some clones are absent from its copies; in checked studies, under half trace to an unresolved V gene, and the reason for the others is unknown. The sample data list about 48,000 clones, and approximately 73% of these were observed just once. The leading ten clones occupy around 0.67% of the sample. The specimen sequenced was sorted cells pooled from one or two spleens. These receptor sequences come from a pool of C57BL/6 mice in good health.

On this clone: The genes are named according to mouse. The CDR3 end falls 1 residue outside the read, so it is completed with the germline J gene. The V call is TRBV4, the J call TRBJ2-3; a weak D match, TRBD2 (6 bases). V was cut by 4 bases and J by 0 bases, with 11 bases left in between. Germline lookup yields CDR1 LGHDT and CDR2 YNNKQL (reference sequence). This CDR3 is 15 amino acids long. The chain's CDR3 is CASSLSGTSAETLYF. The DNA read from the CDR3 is TGTGCCAGCAGCTTGTCTGGGACTAGTGCAGAAACGCTGTAT. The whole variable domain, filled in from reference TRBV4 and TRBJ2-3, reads ETAVFQTPNYHVTQVGNEVSFNCKQTLGHDTMYWYKQDSKKLLKIMFSYNNKQLIVNETVPRRFSPQSSDKAHLNLRIKSVEPEDSAVYLCASSLSGTSAETLYFGSGTRLTVL.

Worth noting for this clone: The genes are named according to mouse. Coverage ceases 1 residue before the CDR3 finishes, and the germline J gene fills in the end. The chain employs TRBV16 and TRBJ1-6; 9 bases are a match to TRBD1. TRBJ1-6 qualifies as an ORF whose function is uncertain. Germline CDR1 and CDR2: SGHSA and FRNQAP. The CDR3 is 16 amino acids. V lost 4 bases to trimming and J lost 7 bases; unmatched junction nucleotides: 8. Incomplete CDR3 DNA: TGTGCAAGCAGCTCTAGCGGGACAGGGAAGAATTCGCCCCTCTAC. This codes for CASSSSGTGKNSPLY. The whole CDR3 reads CASSSSGTGKNSPLYF.

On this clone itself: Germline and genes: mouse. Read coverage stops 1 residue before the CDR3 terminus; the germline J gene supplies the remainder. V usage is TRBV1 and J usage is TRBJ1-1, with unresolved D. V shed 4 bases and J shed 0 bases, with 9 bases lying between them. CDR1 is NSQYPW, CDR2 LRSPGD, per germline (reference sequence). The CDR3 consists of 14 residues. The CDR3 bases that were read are TGCACCTGCAGTGTCAGGAAAGCAAACACAGAAGTCTTC. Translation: CTCSVRKANTEVF. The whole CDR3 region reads CTCSVRKANTEVFF.

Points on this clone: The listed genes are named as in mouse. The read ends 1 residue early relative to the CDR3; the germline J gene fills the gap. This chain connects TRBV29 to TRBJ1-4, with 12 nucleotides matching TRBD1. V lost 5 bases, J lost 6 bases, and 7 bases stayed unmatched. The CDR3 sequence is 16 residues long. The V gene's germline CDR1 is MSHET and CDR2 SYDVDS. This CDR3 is CASSPPGQGAHERLFF. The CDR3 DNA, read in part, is TGTGCTAGCAGTCCTCCGGGACAGGGGGCTCACGAAAGATTATTT.

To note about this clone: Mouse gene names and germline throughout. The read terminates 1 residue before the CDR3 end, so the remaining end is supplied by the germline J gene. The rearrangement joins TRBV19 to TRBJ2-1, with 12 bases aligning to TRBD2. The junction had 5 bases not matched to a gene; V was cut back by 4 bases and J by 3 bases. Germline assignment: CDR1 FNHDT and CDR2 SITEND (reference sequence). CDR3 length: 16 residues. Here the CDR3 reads CASSRLGGRGYAEQFF. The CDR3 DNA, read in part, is TGTGCCAGCAGTCGACTGGGGGGGCGCGGCTATGCTGAGCAGTTC.

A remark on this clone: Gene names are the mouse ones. The CDR3 DNA, read in part, is TGTGCCAGCAGCCAAGCCGGGACAGGGGTCTATGAACAGTAC. Translated, it gives CASSQAGTGVYEQY. The full CDR3 is CASSQAGTGVYEQYF. This chain uses TRBV5 with TRBJ2-7, with 10 nucleotides matching TRBD1. With the read ending 1 residue before the CDR3 end, the germline J gene is used to fill in that end. Germline CDR1 is LGHNA and CDR2 is YNLKQL (reference sequence). The CDR3 covers 15 residues. Trimming took 1 base from V and 3 from J; bases not matched to a gene: 3.

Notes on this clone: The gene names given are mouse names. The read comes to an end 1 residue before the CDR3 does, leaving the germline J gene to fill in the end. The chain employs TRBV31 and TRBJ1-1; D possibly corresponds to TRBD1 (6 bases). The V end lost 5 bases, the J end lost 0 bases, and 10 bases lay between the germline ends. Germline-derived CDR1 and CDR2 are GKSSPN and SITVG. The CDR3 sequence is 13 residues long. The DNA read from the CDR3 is TGTGCCTGGGCCGGGACATCAAACACAGAAGTCTTC. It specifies CAWAGTSNTEVF. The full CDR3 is CAWAGTSNTEVFF.

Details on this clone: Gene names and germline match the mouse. The CDR3 protein is CASSYTYEQYF. The sequenced CDR3 bases are TGTGCCAGCAGTTACACCTATGAACAGTAC. The rearrangement uses TRBV13-1 and TRBJ2-7; no firm D call. The read finishes 1 residue shy of the CDR3 end, and the germline J gene is used to complete it. Trimming stripped 4 bases from V and 2 bases from J, with 4 bases between. Germline V gene data show CDR1 as NSHNY and CDR2 as SYGAGN. The CDR3 is 11 residues long.

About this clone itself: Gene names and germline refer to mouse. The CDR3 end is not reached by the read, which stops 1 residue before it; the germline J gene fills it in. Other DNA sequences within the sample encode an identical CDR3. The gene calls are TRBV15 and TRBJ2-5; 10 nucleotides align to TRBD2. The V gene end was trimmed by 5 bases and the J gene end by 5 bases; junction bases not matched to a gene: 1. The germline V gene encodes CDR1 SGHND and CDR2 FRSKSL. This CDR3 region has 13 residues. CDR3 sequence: CASSLGGPDTQYF. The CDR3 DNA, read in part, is TGTGCCAGCAGTCTGGGGGGGCCAGACACCCAGTAC.

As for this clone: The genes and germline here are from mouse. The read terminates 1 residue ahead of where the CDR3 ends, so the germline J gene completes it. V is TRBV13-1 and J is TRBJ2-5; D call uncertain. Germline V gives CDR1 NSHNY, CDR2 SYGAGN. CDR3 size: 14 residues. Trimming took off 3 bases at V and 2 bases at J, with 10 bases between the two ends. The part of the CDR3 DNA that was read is TGTGCCAGCAGTGGGCGGGGTGGCCAAGACACCCAGTAC. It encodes CASSGRGGQDTQY. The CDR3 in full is CASSGRGGQDTQYF.

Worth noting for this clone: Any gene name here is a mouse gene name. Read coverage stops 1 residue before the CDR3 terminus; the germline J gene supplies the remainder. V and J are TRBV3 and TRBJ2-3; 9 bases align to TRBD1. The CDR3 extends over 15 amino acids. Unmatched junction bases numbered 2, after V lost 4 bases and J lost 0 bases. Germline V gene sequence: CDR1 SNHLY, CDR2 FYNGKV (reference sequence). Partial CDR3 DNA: TGTGCCAGCAGCTGGACAGGGGCTAGTGCAGAAACGCTGTAT. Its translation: CASSWTGASAETLY. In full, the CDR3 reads CASSWTGASAETLYF.

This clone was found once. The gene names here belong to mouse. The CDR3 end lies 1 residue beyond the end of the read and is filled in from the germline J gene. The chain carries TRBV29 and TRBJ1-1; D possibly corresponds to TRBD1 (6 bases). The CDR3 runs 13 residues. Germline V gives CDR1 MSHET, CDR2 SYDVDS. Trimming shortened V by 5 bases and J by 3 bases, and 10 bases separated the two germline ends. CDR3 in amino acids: CASSPQGHTEVFF. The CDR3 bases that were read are TGTGCTAGCAGTCCGCAGGGGCACACAGAAGTCTTC.

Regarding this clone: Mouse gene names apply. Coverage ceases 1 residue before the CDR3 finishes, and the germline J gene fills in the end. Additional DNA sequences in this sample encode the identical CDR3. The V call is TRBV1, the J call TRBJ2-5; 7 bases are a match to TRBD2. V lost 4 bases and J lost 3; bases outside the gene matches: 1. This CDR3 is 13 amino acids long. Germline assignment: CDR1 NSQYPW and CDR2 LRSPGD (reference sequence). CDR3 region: CTCSGTGQDTQYF. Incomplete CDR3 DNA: TGCACCTGCAGTGGGACTGGACAAGACACCCAGTAC.

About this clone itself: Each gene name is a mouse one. Partial CDR3 DNA: TGTGCCAGCGGTGATGCGAGGACATTGAATTCCTATAATTCGCCCCTCTAC. This sequence encodes CASGDARTLNSYNSPLY. The whole CDR3 reads CASGDARTLNSYNSPLYF. The chain links TRBV13-2 to TRBJ1-6, with D perhaps TRBD1 (5 bases). The read finishes 1 residue shy of the CDR3 end, and the germline J gene is used to complete it. TRBJ1-6 is recorded as an ORF, its role being uncertain. Between the trimmed V and J ends, which lost 0 bases and 0 bases, there was a span of 13 bases. Germline-derived CDR1 and CDR2 are NNHNN and SYGAGS (reference sequence). This CDR3 has 18 amino acids.

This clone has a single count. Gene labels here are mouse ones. CDR3 loop: CASGARQSSAETLYF. The DNA read from the CDR3 is TGTGCCAGCGGTGCTCGACAATCTAGTGCAGAAACGCTGTAT. This chain joins TRBV13-2 and TRBJ2-3; no definite D call. The read halts 1 residue ahead of the CDR3 end, with the missing end drawn from the germline J gene. Germline V lookup: CDR1 NNHNN, CDR2 SYGAGS (reference sequence). The CDR3 is 15 amino acids. V dropped 3 bases and J dropped 0 bases, with 11 bases sitting between them.

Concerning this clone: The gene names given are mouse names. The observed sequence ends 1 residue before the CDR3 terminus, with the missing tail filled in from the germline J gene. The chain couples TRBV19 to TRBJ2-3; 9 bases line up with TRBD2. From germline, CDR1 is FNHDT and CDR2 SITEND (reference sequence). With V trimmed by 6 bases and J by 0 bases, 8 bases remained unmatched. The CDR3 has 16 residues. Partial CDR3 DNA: TGTGCCAGCACCCCCGACTGGGGGCCGAGTGCAGAAACGCTGTAT. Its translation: CASTPDWGPSAETLY. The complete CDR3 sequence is CASTPDWGPSAETLYF.

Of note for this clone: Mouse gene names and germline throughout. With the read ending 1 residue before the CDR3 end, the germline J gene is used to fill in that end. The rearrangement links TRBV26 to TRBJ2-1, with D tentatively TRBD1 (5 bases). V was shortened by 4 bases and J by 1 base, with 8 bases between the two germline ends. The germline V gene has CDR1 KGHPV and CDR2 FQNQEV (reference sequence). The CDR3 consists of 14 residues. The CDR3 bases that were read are TGTGCCAGCAGTCCGGACATAAACTATGCTGAGCAGTTC. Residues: CASSPDINYAEQF. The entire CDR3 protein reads CASSPDINYAEQFF.

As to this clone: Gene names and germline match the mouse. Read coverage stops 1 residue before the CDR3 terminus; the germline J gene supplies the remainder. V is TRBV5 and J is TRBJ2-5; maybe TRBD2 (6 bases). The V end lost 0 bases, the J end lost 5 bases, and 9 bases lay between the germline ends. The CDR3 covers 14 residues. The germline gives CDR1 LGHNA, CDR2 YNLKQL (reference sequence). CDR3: CASSQESGGDTQYF. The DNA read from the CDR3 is TGTGCCAGCAGCCAAGAAAGTGGGGGAGACACCCAGTAC.

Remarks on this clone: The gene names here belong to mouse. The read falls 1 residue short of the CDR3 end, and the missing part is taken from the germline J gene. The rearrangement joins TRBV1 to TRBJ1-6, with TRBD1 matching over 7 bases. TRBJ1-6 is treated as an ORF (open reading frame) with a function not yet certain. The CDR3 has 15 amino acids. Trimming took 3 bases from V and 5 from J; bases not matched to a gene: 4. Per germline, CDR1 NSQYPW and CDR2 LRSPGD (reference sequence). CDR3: CTCSARDRNNSPLYF. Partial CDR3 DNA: TGCACCTGCAGTGCGCGGGACAGAAATAATTCGCCCCTCTAC.

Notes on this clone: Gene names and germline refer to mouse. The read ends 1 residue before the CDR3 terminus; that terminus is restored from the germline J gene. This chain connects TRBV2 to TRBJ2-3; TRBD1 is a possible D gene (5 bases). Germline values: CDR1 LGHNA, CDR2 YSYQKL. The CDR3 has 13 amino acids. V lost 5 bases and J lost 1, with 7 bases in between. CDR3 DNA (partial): TGTGCCAGCAGCTCGACAGGTGCAGAAACGCTGTAT. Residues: CASSSTGAETLY. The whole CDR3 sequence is CASSSTGAETLYF.

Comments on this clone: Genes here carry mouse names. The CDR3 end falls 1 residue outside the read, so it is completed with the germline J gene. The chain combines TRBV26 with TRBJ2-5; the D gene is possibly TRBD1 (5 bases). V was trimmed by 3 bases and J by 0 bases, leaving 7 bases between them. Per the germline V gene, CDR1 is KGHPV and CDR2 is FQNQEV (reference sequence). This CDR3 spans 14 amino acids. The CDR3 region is CASSLQVNQDTQYF. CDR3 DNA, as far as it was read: TGTGCCAGCAGTCTACAGGTTAACCAAGACACCCAGTAC. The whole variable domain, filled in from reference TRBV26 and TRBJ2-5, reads NSKVIQTPRYLVKGQGQKAKMRCIPEKGHPVVFWYQQNKNNEFKFLINFQNQEVLQQIDMTEKRFSAECPSNSPCSLEIQSSEAGDSALYLCASSLQVNQDTQYFGPGTRLLVL.

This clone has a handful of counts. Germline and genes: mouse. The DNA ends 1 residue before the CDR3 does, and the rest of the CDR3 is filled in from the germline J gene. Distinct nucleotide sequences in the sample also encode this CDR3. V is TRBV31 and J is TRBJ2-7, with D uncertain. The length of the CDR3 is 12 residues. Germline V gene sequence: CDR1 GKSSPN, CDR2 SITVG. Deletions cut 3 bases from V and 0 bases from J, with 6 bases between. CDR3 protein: CAWRQSSYEQYF. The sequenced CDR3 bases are TGTGCCTGGAGGCAGAGCTCCTATGAACAGTAC.

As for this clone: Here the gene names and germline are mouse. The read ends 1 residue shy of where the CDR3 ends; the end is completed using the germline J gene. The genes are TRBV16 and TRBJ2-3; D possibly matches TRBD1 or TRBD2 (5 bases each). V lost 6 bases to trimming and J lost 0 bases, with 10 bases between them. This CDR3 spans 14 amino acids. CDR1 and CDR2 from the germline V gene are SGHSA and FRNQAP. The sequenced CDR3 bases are TGTGCAAGCAGGCGGGGGTCTAGTGCAGAAACGCTGTAT. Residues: CASRRGSSAETLY. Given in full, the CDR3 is CASRRGSSAETLYF. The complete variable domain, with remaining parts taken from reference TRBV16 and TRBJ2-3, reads NAGVIQTPRHKVTGKGQEATLWCEPISGHSAVFWYRQTIVQGLEFLTYFRNQAPIDDSGMPKERFSAQMPNQSHSTLKIQSTQPQDSAVYLCASRRGSSAETLYFGSGTRLTVL.